Described below is a single TCR beta chain sequence and its context. Its cognate antigen is unknown. The junction shows a germline mismatch at one end, possibly a read error. Around 100,000 TCR templates per sample were assayed. Measured with immunoSEQ multiplex PCR; TCRdb has only the in-frame clones, and not every one. The sample records approximately 100,000 clones, around 90% being singletons. The source of the sample is a study of siplizumab effects on memory and regulatory T cells. General study findings and limits: Most proliferating CD4+ or CD8+ clones, roughly 75-95%, had no naive or memory assignment.

The CDR3 sequence is 13 residues long. Germline V gene sequence: CDR1 SSHAT, CDR2 FNYEAQ (reference sequence). This TCR derives from a human donor in good health. This sequence joins TRBV7-7 and TRBJ2-5; TRBD1 agrees at 8 bases. Sequenced: non-Treg CD4+ T cells sorted from blood. The CDR3 DNA sequence: TGTGCTAGCAGCTCCCGGGACAGGGAGACCCAGTACTTC. It is translated as CASSSRDRETQYF.